These T cell receptor beta chains were read from a single sample in a study of identical twins. TCRdb called the 5' RACE reads again in MiXCR, with one record for every CDR3 protein. The table shows nearly 650,000 distinct CDR3 sequences, with about 7.1% occurring only once. These data were likewise used in another study, on yellow fever vaccine responses in identical twins.

The sample taken for sequencing was PBMCs. These receptors all stem from a woman aged 18-35 years in good health. Both conserved end residues are part of each CDR3. D genes are given only for firm matches.

D gene: -
V gene: TRBV5-1
CDR3 protein: CASSSETGRNTGELFF

D gene: TRBD1
V gene: TRBV4-1
CDR3 protein: CASSQGVQGGNQPQHF

D gene: TRBD2
V gene: TRBV4-1
CDR3 protein: CASSQDRVVASGGPYNEQFF

D gene: -
V gene: TRBV12-3/TRBV12-4
CDR3 protein: CASSPSVSYNEQFF

D gene: -
V gene: TRBV5-1
CDR3 protein: CASSPDPADLYNEQFF

D gene: -
V gene: TRBV6-5
CDR3 protein: CASSYGGGSTQETQYF

D gene: -
V gene: TRBV6-2/TRBV6-3
CDR3 protein: CASSYSDRWYRPLSSYEQYF

D gene: -
V gene: TRBV3-1
CDR3 protein: CASSHPGGGNEQFF

D gene: -
V gene: TRBV5-1
CDR3 protein: CASSLASVTSTDTQYF

D gene: TRBD1
V gene: TRBV10-2
CDR3 protein: CASSSTTGVNNEQFF

D gene: TRBD1
V gene: TRBV5-5
CDR3 protein: CASSWDRGSTGELFF

D gene: TRBD1
V gene: TRBV6-1
CDR3 protein: CASSIGTGGRRSAGELFF

D gene: -
V gene: TRBV20-1
CDR3 protein: CSGDRYTDTQYF

D gene: -
V gene: TRBV27
CDR3 protein: CASSPSWNSLTDTQYF

D gene: TRBD2
V gene: TRBV6-2/TRBV6-3
CDR3 protein: CASSYSAGGVQETQYF

D gene: TRBD1
V gene: TRBV5-1
CDR3 protein: CASSPPGTGHYNEQFF

D gene: -
V gene: TRBV7-6
CDR3 protein: CASSSRLLGRTDTQYF

D gene: TRBD1
V gene: TRBV7-2
CDR3 protein: CASSPTTGAGYNEQFF

D gene: -
V gene: TRBV7-8
CDR3 protein: CASSLPDNEQFF

D gene: -
V gene: TRBV5-1
CDR3 protein: CASSYLSGHMNTEAFF

D gene: -
V gene: TRBV28
CDR3 protein: CASSVGGGPFDEQFF

D gene: TRBD2
V gene: TRBV7-2
CDR3 protein: CASSLGGTSGRLGVFF

D gene: -
V gene: TRBV7-2
CDR3 protein: CASSPQGLTEAFF

D gene: -
V gene: TRBV4-1
CDR3 protein: CASSQRLGVGELFF

D gene: TRBD1
V gene: TRBV24-1
CDR3 protein: CATGTEQETQYF

D gene: TRBD1
V gene: TRBV11-2
CDR3 protein: CASSQMTGRDTQYF

D gene: TRBD2
V gene: TRBV12-3/TRBV12-4
CDR3 protein: CASNRGTSGREAYEQYF

D gene: TRBD2
V gene: TRBV2
CDR3 protein: CASSDSGPGLASYEQYF

D gene: TRBD2
V gene: TRBV12-3/TRBV12-4
CDR3 protein: CASSFSLAGGGSEQFF

D gene: -
V gene: TRBV12-3/TRBV12-4
CDR3 protein: CASSQTGRGTEAFF

D gene: -
V gene: TRBV2
CDR3 protein: CASSEQGDTGELFF

D gene: -
V gene: TRBV28
CDR3 protein: CASSLPDGGRETQYF

D gene: -
V gene: TRBV28
CDR3 protein: CASSSSGIYGYTF

D gene: TRBD2
V gene: TRBV2
CDR3 protein: CASSEGASGNNEQFF

D gene: -
V gene: TRBV7-8
CDR3 protein: CASSPSPTGGETQYF

D gene: TRBD2
V gene: TRBV5-1
CDR3 protein: CASSPGLAGRSDTQYF